These T cell receptor beta chains were read from a single sample in a study of cytomegalovirus exposure and HLA in healthy donors. Assay: immunoSEQ multiplex PCR; the TCRdb copy retains only in-frame clones and omits some. The sample has under 150,000 clones, around 85% seen once. Sequenced sample: PBMCs. These receptors were collected from a woman in her thirties in good health and CMV-seropositive. Each CDR3 is given with its conserved first and last residue. D genes are given only for firm matches. Rows may omit the clone size; those that give it use once, few, many or a size class.

>.|.|TRBV5-6|TRBJ2-7
TGTGCCAGCAGCCCGGTGGAGGGGACCTCCTACGAGCAGTACTTC
CASSPVEGTSYEQYF
>.|.|TRBV18|TRBJ1-5
TGTGCCAGCTCCACGACAAGGTCCATAGAGCCCCAGCATTTT
CASSTTRSIEPQHF
>.|TRBD1|TRBV6-1|TRBJ1-2
TGTGCCAGCAGTAAAGAGACAGGGTCGAGCTACACCTTC
CASSKETGSSYTF
>.|TRBD2|TRBV4-1|TRBJ2-7
TGCGCCAGCAGCCAGGTGAGGGCTAGCGGTACCTACGAGCAGTACTTC
CASSQVRASGTYEQYF
>.|TRBD2|TRBV28|TRBJ2-5
TGTGCCAGCAGTTTCAGCGGGGGGAGTCAAGAGACCCAGTACTTC
CASSFSGGSQETQYF
>few|.|TRBV2|TRBJ1-1
TGTGCCAGCCGGAGGGAGCTTGGGGCTTTCTTT
CASRRELGAFF
>.|TRBD1|TRBV6-1|TRBJ1-1
TGTGCCAGCAGGGACAGGTGGAACACTGAAGCTTTCTTT
CASRDRWNTEAFF
>.|TRBD1|TRBV5-4|TRBJ2-7
TGTGCCAGCAGCTCTACTGTAGGGGGCGCCTTCTCCTACGAGCAGTACTTC
CASSSTVGGAFSYEQYF
>once|TRBD1|TRBV7-3|TRBJ2-6
TGTGCCAGCAGCTTAAGGGTCGGGACAGGGTCTGGGGCCAACGTCCTGACTTTC
CASSLRVGTGSGANVLTF
>.|TRBD1|TRBV5-4|TRBJ1-4
TGTGCCAGCAGCAGGGGACAGTTTAATGAAAAACTGTTTTTT
CASSRGQFNEKLFF
>.|TRBD1|TRBV28|TRBJ1-2
TGTGCCAGCAGTCCGACAGGGTACTTTGGCTACACCTTC
CASSPTGYFGYTF
>.|TRBD1|TRBV18|TRBJ1-2
TGTGCCAGCTCACCTCGACAGGGAAACTATGGCTACACCTTC
CASSPRQGNYGYTF
>.|.|TRBV6-1|TRBJ1-5
TGTGCCAGCAGTTCTAGCACAGCCAATCAGCCCCAGCATTTT
CASSSSTANQPQHF
>.|.|TRBV19|TRBJ1-1
TGTGCCAGTTCCTTTTCAGGGTCGTACACTGAAGCTTTCTTT
CASSFSGSYTEAFF
>.|.|TRBV28|TRBJ2-6
TGTGCCAGCAGTTCCGTAGGGGCCAACGTCCTGACTTTC
CASSSVGANVLTF
>.|.|TRBV28|TRBJ2-7
TGTGCCAGCATTGGAACCGCTCAGGACTACGAGCAGTACTTC
CASIGTAQDYEQYF
>.|.|TRBV5-1|TRBJ1-4
TGCGCCAGCAGCAGGCAGGGCGGAGAAAAACTGTTTTTT
CASSRQGGEKLFF
>.|.|TRBV5-6|TRBJ2-1
TGTGCCAGCAGCCCCCGGGGTGGATGGTTCTACAATGAGCAGTTCTTC
CASSPRGGWFYNEQFF
>.|.|TRBV5-6|TRBJ2-5
TGTGCCAGCAGCTTTTGGGGCTCTCGGGAGACCCAGTACTTC
CASSFWGSRETQYF
>once|.|TRBV7-9|TRBJ1-1
.
CASSVGQGSYTEAFF
>once|.|TRBV6-5|TRBJ1-2
TGTGCCAGCAGTCCCTCACAGTCTAACTATGGCTACACCTTC
CASSPSQSNYGYTF
>.|.|TRBV11-2|TRBJ1-1
TGTGCCAGCAGCTTTAGTGGTACTGAAGCTTTCTTT
CASSFSGTEAFF
>.|TRBD1|TRBV6-1|TRBJ2-7
TGTGCCAGCACCCTCATGGGACAGGGCCCAAACGAGCAGTACTTC
CASTLMGQGPNEQYF
>.|.|TRBV30|TRBJ1-5
TGTGCCTGGAGTCAGGGGTTTAATCAGCCCCAGCATTTT
CAWSQGFNQPQHF
>.|.|TRBV6-1|TRBJ1-1
TGTGCCAGCAGTTGGAGTGATGACACTGAAGCTTTCTTT
CASSWSDDTEAFF
>.|.|TRBV19|TRBJ1-3
TGTGCCAGTAGTATACTACCCACGGTCTCTGGAAACACCATATATTTT
CASSILPTVSGNTIYF
>.|TRBD2|TRBV7-9|TRBJ2-1
TGTGCCAGCGGCGGACTAGCGGGTCCCGGCTCCTACAATGAGCAGTTCTTC
CASGGLAGPGSYNEQFF
>.|.|TRBV7-9|TRBJ1-2
TGTGCCAGCAGCCTCGGGGAGGGAACATATGGCTACACCTTC
CASSLGEGTYGYTF
>.|TRBD2|TRBV9|TRBJ2-2
TGTGCCAGCAGCGAAAACCCCACGGGGGGGGCCGGGGAGCTGTTTTTT
CASSENPTGGAGELFF
>once|.|TRBV5-4|TRBJ2-2
TGTGCCAGCAGCCTACCCCCACCGGCCGGGGAGCTGTTTTTT
CASSLPPPAGELFF
>few|.|TRBV7-9|TRBJ2-7
TGTGCCAGCAGCTTAGGACCCCAGGCCGAGCAGTACTTC
CASSLGPQAEQYF
>.|.|TRBV28|TRBJ2-3
TGTGCCAGCAGTTCCTCCAGGGGTCCCCATACGCAGTATTTT
CASSSSRGPHTQYF
>.|.|TRBV28|TRBJ1-5
TGTGCCAGCAGTTTCGACAGTTATCAACCCCAGCATTTT
CASSFDSYQPQHF
>.|.|TRBV10-2|TRBJ2-1
TGCGCCAGCAGTGAGTCCTGGGGGAGGGGGGAGCAGTTCTTC
CASSESWGRGEQFF
>few|.|TRBV15|TRBJ1-5
TGTGCCACCAGCAGAGATATCAGCAATCAGCCCCAGCATTTT
CATSRDISNQPQHF
>.|.|TRBV28|TRBJ2-7
TGTGCCAGCGCACAGCGGAGCTCCTACGAGCAGTACTTC
CASAQRSSYEQYF
>few|TRBD1|TRBV10-3|TRBJ1-1
TGTGCCATCAGTGCGACAGGGGGGATGAACACTGAAGCTTTCTTT
CAISATGGMNTEAFF
>.|.|TRBV28|TRBJ1-2
TGTGCCAGCAGGACCCAGGGAATCTATGGCTACACCTTC
CASRTQGIYGYTF
>.|.|TRBV6-5|TRBJ2-5
TGTGCCAGCAGTTACTCGAGGCAGGAGACCCAGTACTTC
CASSYSRQETQYF
>few|.|TRBV2|TRBJ1-5
TGTGCCAGCAGTGTTCAGGGGCCCTTCCAGCCCCAGCATTTT
CASSVQGPFQPQHF
>.|.|TRBV27|TRBJ1-1
TGTGCCAGCCGGGTGAACACTGAAGCTTTCTTT
CASRVNTEAFF
>.|.|TRBV19|TRBJ1-2
TGTGCCAGTAGTATAGAGGGGGCAGATGGCTACACCTTC
CASSIEGADGYTF
>.|.|TRBV5-1|TRBJ1-2
TGCGCCAGCAGCTTGGGTGCGGGGAGCGGCTACACCTTC
CASSLGAGSGYTF
>.|.|TRBV9|TRBJ1-1
TGTGCCAGCAGCGTTCGAGGGACACCGAACACTGAAGCTTTCTTT
CASSVRGTPNTEAFF
>.|.|TRBV9|TRBJ1-1
TGTGCCAGCAGCGTAGCTCAGGTGGGCACTGAAGCTTTCTTT
CASSVAQVGTEAFF
>once|TRBD2|TRBV28|TRBJ2-2
TGTGCCAGCAGTCCCAGCGGGAGGGCCTCCGGGGAGCTGTTTTTT
CASSPSGRASGELFF
>.|TRBD1|TRBV28|TRBJ1-5
TGTGCCAGCAGTTACAGGGGGCGCCGCAATCAGCCCCAGCATTTT
CASSYRGRRNQPQHF
>.|TRBD1|TRBV7-3|TRBJ1-2
TGTGCCAGCAGCTTTCAGACAGGGGAAGGCTACACCTTC
CASSFQTGEGYTF